A single sample is the source of the 32 T cell receptor beta chains below, sequenced in a study of OX40 agonist ivuxolimab in advanced cancers. Profiling relied on immunoSEQ multiplex PCR, and the TCRdb table lists in-frame clones only, not all of them. The sample carries about 22,000 clones, about 86% recorded once. The starting material was CD4+ or CD8+ T cells sorted from blood, obtained in a trial of the OX40 agonist ivuxolimab. These receptors were taken from an adult with an advanced solid tumor such as melanoma, head and neck, liver or kidney cancer.

The rearrangement uses TRBV7-6 and TRBJ2-2; tentative D call: TRBD1 (6 bases). The V and J ends lost 5 bases and 1 base respectively, with 14 bases between them. This CDR3 contains 16 residues. CDR1 is SGHVS, CDR2 FNYEAQ, per germline. The CDR3 loop is CASSRLGAGNTGELFF. The CDR3, as DNA: TGTGCCAGCAGCCGCCTGGGGGCGGGGAACACCGGGGAGCTGTTTTTT.

The gene calls are TRBV13 and TRBJ2-1; D ambiguous. Germline CDR1 and CDR2: PRHDT and FYEKMQ (reference sequence). The CDR3 has 16 residues. Trimming shortened V by 3 bases and J by 9 bases, and 21 bases separated the two germline ends. The CDR3 reads CASSFLSRGGGGEQFF. The CDR3 DNA sequence: TGTGCCAGCAGCTTCCTTAGTAGAGGTGGTGGTGGTGAGCAGTTCTTC.

The chain has TRBV2 and TRBJ1-2; 9 bases are shared with TRBD1. The germline CDR1 and CDR2 sequences are SNHLY and FYNNEI. With V trimmed by 8 bases and J by 7 bases, 17 bases remained unmatched. The CDR3 totals 16 residues. The CDR3 DNA sequence: TGTGCCAGCTTATTTTTTTCAACGGACAGGGGCACTGGCTACACCTTC. Amino acids: CASLFFSTDRGTGYTF.

This sequence joins TRBV6-5 and TRBJ1-1; D remains unclear. Looked up from germline, CDR1 is MNHEY and CDR2 is SVGAGI. This CDR3 is 11 amino acids long. Trimming shortened V by 8 bases and J by 4 bases, and 8 bases separated the two germline ends. CDR3 amino acids: CASVAGTEAFF. CDR3 sequence (DNA): TGTGCCAGCGTTGCGGGCACTGAAGCTTTCTTT.

V gene TRBV5-6 combines with J gene TRBJ2-1; the D is unclear. The CDR3 has 13 amino acids. Trimming took off 4 bases at V and 5 bases at J, with 10 bases between the two ends. CDR1 and CDR2 (germline): SGHDT, YYEEEE. The CDR3 region is CASSLGSNNEQFF. For the CDR3, the DNA is TGTGCCAGCAGCCTCGGCAGCAACAATGAGCAGTTCTTC.

This clone was recorded only once. This chain connects TRBV2 to TRBJ2-4; the D gene is possibly TRBD2 (7 bases). The germline CDR1 and CDR2 sequences are SNHLY and FYNNEI. With 4 bases removed from V and 7 bases from J, the gap between germline ends came to 17 bases. This CDR3 contains 15 residues. In DNA form, the CDR3 reads TGTGCCAGCAGTGTGACAAGGGGGGGCTCTAACATTCAGTACTTC. It specifies CASSVTRGGSNIQYF. The whole variable domain, remainder taken from reference TRBV2 and TRBJ2-4, is EPEVTQTPSHQVTQMGQEVILRCVPISNHLYFYWYRQILGQKVEFLVSFYNNEISEKSEIFDDQFSVERPDGSNFTLKIRSTKLEDSAMYFCASSVTRGGSNIQYFGAGTRLSVL.

As concerns this clone: Other DNA sequences in the same sample also yield this CDR3. This chain connects TRBV7-6 to TRBJ2-1; no reliable D call. The CDR3 length is 11 residues. The V gene lost 5 bases and the J gene lost 4 bases, with 3 bases spanning the gap. Germline assignment: CDR1 SGHVS and CDR2 FNYEAQ. CDR3 protein: CASSGYNEQFF. The CDR3 DNA reads as TGTGCCAGCAGCGGTTACAATGAGCAGTTCTTC. Using reference TRBV7-6 and TRBJ2-1 for the parts outside the CDR3, the full variable domain is GAGVSQSPRYKVTKRGQDVALRCDPISGHVSLYWYRQALGQGPEFLTYFNYEAQQDKSGLPNDRFSAERPEGSISTLTIQRTEQRDSAMYRCASSGYNEQFFGPGTRLTVL.

A word on this clone: Other DNA sequences in this specimen translate into the identical CDR3. V gene TRBV13 combines with J gene TRBJ1-2; D not resolved. V was shortened by 0 bases and J by 4 bases, with 12 bases between the two germline ends. The CDR3 has 15 residues. In germline, CDR1 is PRHDT, CDR2 FYEKMQ (reference sequence). The chain's CDR3 is CASSLGAASLYGYTF. CDR3 nucleotides: TGTGCCAGCAGCTTAGGGGCAGCCTCCCTCTATGGCTACACCTTC.

This rearrangement joins TRBV2 to TRBJ1-2; D not certain. The CDR3 has 12 amino acids. Germline CDR1 SNHLY, CDR2 FYNNEI. V was cut by 3 bases and J by 6 bases, with 8 bases left in between. In nucleotides, the CDR3 is TGTGCCAGCAGTGATTATGAGAATGGCTACACCTTC. Protein: CASSDYENGYTF.

The J gene is TRBJ2-7, the V gene TRBV7-9; D is unresolved. Looked up from germline, CDR1 is SEHNR and CDR2 is FQNEAQ (reference sequence). The length of the CDR3 is 15 residues. V lost 1 base, J lost 0 bases, and 10 bases lay in between. CDR3 bases: TGTGCCAGCAGCTTAGAGGCTAGAAGCTCCTACGAGCAGTACTTC. Its protein product is CASSLEARSSYEQYF.

V usage is TRBV29-1 and J usage is TRBJ2-7; 11 nucleotides match TRBD2. The germline V gene encodes CDR1 SQVTM and CDR2 ANQGSEA. J lost 2 bases, V lost 6 bases, and 3 bases had no gene match. The CDR3 runs to 13 residues. In DNA, the CDR3 is TGCAGCGTGGGGACTAGCGGACCCTACGAGCAGTACTTC. Protein sequence: CSVGTSGPYEQYF.

This chain uses TRBV6-1 with TRBJ1-1; D is uncertain. CDR1 and CDR2 (germline): MNHNS, SASEGT. The ends were cut back, 6 bases at V and 4 bases at J, with 12 bases in the middle. The CDR3 is 13 residues long. CDR3 residues: CASSVQRSTEAFF. DNA of the CDR3: TGTGCCAGCAGCGTCCAACGGAGCACTGAAGCTTTCTTT.

The rearrangement links TRBV7-2 to TRBJ2-1; 7 positions agree with TRBD1. The CDR3 loop spans 15 amino acids. Losses at the gene ends were 5 bases for V and 2 bases for J; bases not matched to a gene: 6. Per germline, CDR1 SGHTA and CDR2 FQGNSA. The CDR3 DNA is TGTGCCAGCAGCCCATCCGGGACAGCCTACAATGAGCAGTTCTTC. This codes for CASSPSGTAYNEQFF.

The J gene is TRBJ2-7, the V gene TRBV4-1; TRBD1 might be the D (5 bases). V was shortened by 3 bases and J by 0 bases, with 12 bases between the two germline ends. Germline values: CDR1 MGHRA, CDR2 YSYEKL. This CDR3 has 15 amino acids. CDR3 sequence (DNA): TGCGCCAGCAGCCACGAGGACACCCTCTCCTACGAGCAGTACTTC. This translates into CASSHEDTLSYEQYF.

The rearrangement uses TRBV19 and TRBJ2-7; TRBD2 matches 9 bases. This CDR3 contains 15 residues. CDR1 is LNHDA, CDR2 SQIVND, per germline (reference sequence). J was trimmed by 4 bases and V by 6 bases; bases with no gene match: 10. DNA for the CDR3: TGTGCCAGTAGCCGACTAGCGGAGATCAGATACGAGCAGTACTTC. Amino acids: CASSRLAEIRYEQYF.

This chain connects TRBV6-4 to TRBJ2-1, with 10 bases aligning to TRBD2. The germline CDR1 and CDR2 sequences are MRHNA and SNTAGT. The CDR3 loop spans 15 amino acids. V shed 5 bases, J shed 6 bases, and the junction held 7 bases outside the gene matches. CDR3 nucleotides: TGTGCCAGCAGTATGCTAGCGGGAGATAGCAATGAGCAGTTCTTC. It yields the protein CASSMLAGDSNEQFF.

This clone occurred once. The V gene is TRBV6-6, the J gene TRBJ1-1, with D perhaps matching TRBD1 (6 bases). There are 14 residues in the CDR3. CDR1 is MNHNY and CDR2 is SVGAGI in the germline V gene (reference sequence). Trimming left V 6 bases short and J 1 base short, with 12 bases between. The DNA of the CDR3 is TGTGCCAGCAGCTATGGACAGCCGAACACTGAAGCTTTCTTT. Protein: CASSYGQPNTEAFF.

V is TRBV6-1 and J is TRBJ2-7; maybe TRBD2 (6 bases). Germline V gene sequence: CDR1 MNHNS, CDR2 SASEGT. Between the trimmed V and J ends, which lost 6 bases and 5 bases, there was a span of 17 bases. CDR3 length equals 14 residues. In DNA, the CDR3 is TGTGCCAGCAGACTCCCCGGGGGAATCAACGAGCAGTACTTC. Protein sequence: CASRLPGGINEQYF.

V is TRBV27 and J is TRBJ2-1, with 14 bases matching TRBD2. This CDR3 comprises 14 residues. The germline V gene has CDR1 MNHEY and CDR2 SMNVEV (reference sequence). V shed 6 bases, J shed 8 bases, and the junction held 3 bases outside the gene matches. This chain's CDR3 is CASSRLAGGDEQFF. Written as DNA, the CDR3 is TGTGCCAGCAGCCGACTAGCGGGAGGGGATGAGCAGTTCTTC.

The rearrangement joins TRBV7-9 to TRBJ2-7; 11 nucleotides line up with TRBD1. V trimming: 5 bases; J trimming: 7 bases; junction bases outside the gene matches: 16. The CDR3 is 17 residues long. Per germline, CDR1 SEHNR and CDR2 FQNEAQ (reference sequence). The CDR3 nucleotides read TGTGCCAGCAGCCACCCCGCCGGGACAGGGGGAATGGGGGAGCAGTACTTC. It specifies CASSHPAGTGGMGEQYF.

The chain joins TRBV7-3 to TRBJ2-3; either TRBD1 or TRBD2 may fit D (5 bases each). In germline, CDR1 is SGHTA, CDR2 FQGTGA. V was shortened by 3 bases and J by 2 bases, with 15 bases between the two germline ends. CDR3 length: 16 residues. The CDR3 DNA reads TGTGCCAGCAGCTTGGGACCCAATCATTTCACAGATACGCAGTATTTT. Amino acids: CASSLGPNHFTDTQYF. Full variable domain (missing parts from reference TRBV7-3 and TRBJ2-3): GAGVSQTPSNKVTEKGKYVELRCDPISGHTALYWYRQSLGQGPEFLIYFQGTGAADDSGLPNDRFFAVRPEGSVSTLKIQRTERGDSAVYLCASSLGPNHFTDTQYFGPGTRLTVL.

The rearrangement joins TRBV6-6 to TRBJ2-3, with 9 bases aligning to TRBD1. The CDR3 spans 16 residues. Trimming cost V 1 base and J 4 bases; bases outside gene matches: 6. CDR1 and CDR2 (germline): MNHNY, SVGAGI (reference sequence). The CDR3 coding sequence is TGTGCCAGCAGTTACTACAGGGGGCGCGATCCAGATACGCAGTATTTT. This sequence encodes CASSYYRGRDPDTQYF.

The CDR3 is CASSHKDSYNEQFF. DNA of the CDR3: TGTGCCAGCAGTCACAAGGACAGTTACAATGAGCAGTTCTTC. The rearrangement uses TRBV28 and TRBJ2-1; perhaps TRBD1 as D (6 bases). V was trimmed by 5 bases and J by 4 bases, leaving 12 bases between them. The CDR3 length is 14 residues. Germline values: CDR1 MDHEN, CDR2 SYDVKM.

The V and J genes are TRBV6-5 and TRBJ2-1; 8 positions match TRBD1. The CDR3 sequence is 16 residues long. Losses at the gene ends were 0 bases for V and 6 bases for J; bases not matched to a gene: 7. Germline V lookup: CDR1 MNHEY, CDR2 SVGAGI. The CDR3 loop is CASSYSRTGMGNEQFF. For the CDR3, the DNA is TGTGCCAGCAGTTACTCGCGGACAGGGATGGGCAATGAGCAGTTCTTC.

The chain combines TRBV10-2 with TRBJ1-1; no clear D gene. The V end lost 7 bases, the J end lost 7 bases, and 16 bases lay between the germline ends. CDR1 is WSHSY and CDR2 is SAAADI in the germline V gene. The CDR3 extends over 13 amino acids. The CDR3 sequence is CASTMDLAIEAFF. CDR3 nucleotides: TGCGCCAGCACCATGGATCTGGCAATTGAAGCTTTCTTT.

The chain joins TRBV5-5 to TRBJ1-1, with unresolved D. This CDR3 has 14 residues. In germline, CDR1 is SGHKS, CDR2 YYEKEE (reference sequence). The V gene lost 4 bases and the J gene lost 0 bases, with 10 bases spanning the gap. CDR3 nucleotide sequence: TGTGCCAGCAGCCCCTTGGCGGTGAACACTGAAGCTTTCTTT. Encoded protein: CASSPLAVNTEAFF.

The gene calls are TRBV13 and TRBJ1-5; TRBD1 is a possible D gene (6 bases). The CDR3 has 17 amino acids. V shed 5 bases and J shed 1 base, with 18 bases lying between them. Germline-derived CDR1 and CDR2 are PRHDT and FYEKMQ (reference sequence). Here the CDR3 reads CASSPRQVYYSNQPQHF. CDR3 sequence (DNA): TGTGCCAGCAGCCCTCGACAGGTCTACTACAGCAATCAGCCCCAGCATTTT.

The gene calls are TRBV15 and TRBJ2-7; D possibly matches TRBD1 or TRBD2 (5 bases each). The CDR3 extends over 18 amino acids. CDR1 LNHNV and CDR2 YYDKDF come from the germline V gene (reference sequence). Trimming removed 0 bases from V and 3 bases from J, with 21 bases in between. The CDR3 is CATSRDKFGARGDYEQYF. CDR3 coding DNA: TGTGCCACCAGCAGAGATAAGTTCGGGGCTAGAGGGGACTACGAGCAGTACTTC.

The CDR3 bases are TGTGCCAGCAGTTTGTCTCCAGAAGCTTATCAGCCCCAGCATTTT. Translating gives CASSLSPEAYQPQHF. The V call is TRBV28, the J call TRBJ1-5; D remains ambiguous. Trimming stripped 3 bases from V and 5 bases from J, with 14 bases between. The germline gives CDR1 MDHEN, CDR2 SYDVKM. This CDR3 is built from 15 residues.

This clone has a single count. The chain links TRBV13 to TRBJ2-1; maybe TRBD2 (6 bases). The V end was cut by 1 base, the J end by 2 bases, with 30 bases between. The CDR3 covers 22 residues. Germline values: CDR1 PRHDT, CDR2 FYEKMQ (reference sequence). The CDR3 protein is CASSLAVGTGSTLIKPYNEQFF. CDR3 coding DNA: TGTGCCAGCAGCTTAGCGGTGGGGACCGGGAGCACTCTCATTAAACCCTACAATGAGCAGTTCTTC.

The chain uses TRBV6-1 and TRBJ2-3; the D call may be TRBD1 or TRBD2 (5 bases each). CDR1 and CDR2 from the germline V gene are MNHNS and SASEGT. There are 11 residues in the CDR3. Trimming pared 5 bases from V and 11 bases from J, leaving 11 bases between. In DNA form, the CDR3 reads TGTGCCAGCAGTTACGGGACCTTGCAGTATTTT. Translating it yields CASSYGTLQYF.

The rearrangement uses TRBV7-6 and TRBJ2-2, with 7 bases that match TRBD1. CDR3 length: 15 amino acids. With V trimmed by 5 bases and J by 3 bases, 6 bases remained unmatched. CDR1 SGHVS and CDR2 FNYEAQ come from the germline V gene. The CDR3 here is CASSPVTGDTGELFF. CDR3 sequence (DNA): TGTGCCAGCAGCCCAGTAACAGGGGACACCGGGGAGCTGTTTTTT.